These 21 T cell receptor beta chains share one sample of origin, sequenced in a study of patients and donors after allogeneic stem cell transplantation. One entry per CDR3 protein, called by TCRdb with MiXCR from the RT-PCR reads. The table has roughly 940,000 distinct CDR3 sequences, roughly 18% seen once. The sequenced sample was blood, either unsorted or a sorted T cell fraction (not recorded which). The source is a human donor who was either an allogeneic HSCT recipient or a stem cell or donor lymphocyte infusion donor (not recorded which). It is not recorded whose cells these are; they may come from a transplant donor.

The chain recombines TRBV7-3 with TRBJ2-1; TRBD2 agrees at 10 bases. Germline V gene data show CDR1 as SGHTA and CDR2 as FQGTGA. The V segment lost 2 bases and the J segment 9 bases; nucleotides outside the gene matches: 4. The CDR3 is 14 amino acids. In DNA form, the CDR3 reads TGTGCCAGCAGCTTACTAGCGGGAGAGGGTGAGCAGTTCTTC. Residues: CASSLLAGEGEQFF. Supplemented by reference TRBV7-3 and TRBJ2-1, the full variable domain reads GAGVSQTPSNKVTEKGKYVELRCDPISGHTALYWYRQSLGQGPEFLIYFQGTGAADDSGLPNDRFFAVRPEGSVSTLKIQRTERGDSAVYLCASSLLAGEGEQFFGPGTRLTVL.

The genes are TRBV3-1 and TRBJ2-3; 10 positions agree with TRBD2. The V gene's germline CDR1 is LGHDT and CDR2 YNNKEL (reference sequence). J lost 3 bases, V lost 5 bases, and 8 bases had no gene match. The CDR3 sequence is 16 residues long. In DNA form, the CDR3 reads TGTGCCAGCAGCAGGACCCCTAGCGGGAGTACAGATACGCAGTATTTT. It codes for CASSRTPSGSTDTQYF.

The CDR3 region has the DNA TGCGCCAGCAGCCTCTTTCGGGAGGGGACCGGGGAGCTGTTTTTT. It encodes CASSLFREGTGELFF. The J gene is TRBJ2-2, the V gene TRBV5-1; 8 bases agree with TRBD2. J gave up 5 bases and V 4 bases, and 7 bases lay outside the gene matches. Germline values: CDR1 SGHRS, CDR2 YFSETQ. The CDR3 has 15 amino acids.

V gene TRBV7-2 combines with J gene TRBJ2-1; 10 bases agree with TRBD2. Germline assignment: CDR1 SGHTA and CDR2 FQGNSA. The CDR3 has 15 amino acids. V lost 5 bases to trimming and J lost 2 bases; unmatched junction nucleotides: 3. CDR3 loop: CASSKSGGAYNEQFF. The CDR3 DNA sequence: TGTGCCAGCAGCAAGAGCGGGGGGGCCTACAATGAGCAGTTCTTC.

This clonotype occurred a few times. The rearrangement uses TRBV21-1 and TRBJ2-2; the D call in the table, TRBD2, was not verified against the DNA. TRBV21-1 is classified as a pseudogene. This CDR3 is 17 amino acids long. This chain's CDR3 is CASSKYSSGGNTGELFF. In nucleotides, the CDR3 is TGTGCCAGCAGCAAATATTCTAGCGGGGGCAACACCGGGGAGCTGTTTTTT.

This CDR3 is CASSLESISTMNTEAFF. The CDR3 DNA reads as TGTGCCAGCAGCTTAGAATCAATTTCCACCATGAACACTGAAGCTTTCTTT. The J gene is TRBJ1-1, the V gene TRBV7-8, with no clear D. Germline values: CDR1 SGHVS, CDR2 FQNEAQ. Trimming left V 1 base short and J 0 bases short, with 15 bases between. The CDR3 contains 17 residues.

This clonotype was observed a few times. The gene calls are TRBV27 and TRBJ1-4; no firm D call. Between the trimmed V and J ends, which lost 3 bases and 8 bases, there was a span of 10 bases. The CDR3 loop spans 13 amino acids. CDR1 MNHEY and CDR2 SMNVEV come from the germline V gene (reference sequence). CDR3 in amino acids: CASSFPSREKLFF. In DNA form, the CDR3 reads TGTGCCAGCAGTTTTCCCAGTAGAGAAAAACTGTTTTTT.

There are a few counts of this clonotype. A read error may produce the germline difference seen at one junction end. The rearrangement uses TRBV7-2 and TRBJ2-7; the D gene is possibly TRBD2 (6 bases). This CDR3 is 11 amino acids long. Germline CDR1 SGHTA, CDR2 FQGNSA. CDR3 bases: TGTGCCAGCAGCACATCTCGGGGGACGAACTTC. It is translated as CASSTSRGTNF.

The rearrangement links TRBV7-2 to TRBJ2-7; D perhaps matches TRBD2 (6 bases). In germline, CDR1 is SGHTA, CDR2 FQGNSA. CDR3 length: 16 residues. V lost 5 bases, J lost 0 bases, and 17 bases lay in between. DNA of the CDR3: TGTGCCAGCAGCACACCCTCGACTAGTTACTCCTACGAGCAGTACTTC. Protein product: CASSTPSTSYSYEQYF.

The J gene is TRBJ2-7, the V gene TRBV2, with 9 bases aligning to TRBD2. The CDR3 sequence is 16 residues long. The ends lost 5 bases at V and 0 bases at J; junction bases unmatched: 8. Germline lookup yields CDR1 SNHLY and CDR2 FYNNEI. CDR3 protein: CASSLSQRGDSYEQYF. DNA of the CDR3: TGTGCCAGCAGTCTCTCTCAGCGGGGGGACTCCTACGAGCAGTACTTC.

The CDR3 spells CASSLGTSGDPYNEQFF. DNA for the CDR3: TGTGCCAGCAGCTTAGGGACTAGCGGAGACCCCTACAATGAGCAGTTCTTC. The rearrangement uses TRBV13 and TRBJ2-1; 9 bases map to TRBD2. Germline V gives CDR1 PRHDT, CDR2 FYEKMQ (reference sequence). CDR3 length: 17 amino acids. Trimming took 0 bases from V and 2 from J; bases not matched to a gene: 5.

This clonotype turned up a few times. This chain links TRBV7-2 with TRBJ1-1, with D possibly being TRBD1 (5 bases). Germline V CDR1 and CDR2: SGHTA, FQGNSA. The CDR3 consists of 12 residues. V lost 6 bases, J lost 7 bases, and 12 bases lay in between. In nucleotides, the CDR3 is TGTGCCAGCAGTCAACCGGGACTTGAAGCTTTCTTT. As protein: CASSQPGLEAFF.

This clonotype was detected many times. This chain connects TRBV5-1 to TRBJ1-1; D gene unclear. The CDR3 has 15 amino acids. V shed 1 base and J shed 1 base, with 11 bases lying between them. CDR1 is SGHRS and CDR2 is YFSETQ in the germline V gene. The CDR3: CASSLNSGGNTEAFF. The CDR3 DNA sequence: TGCGCCAGCAGCTTGAACAGCGGCGGGAACACTGAAGCTTTCTTT.

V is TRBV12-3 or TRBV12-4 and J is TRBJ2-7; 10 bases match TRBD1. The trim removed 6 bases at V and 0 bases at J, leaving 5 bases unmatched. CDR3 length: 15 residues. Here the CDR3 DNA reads TGTGCCAGCAGACAAGACAGGGGGCTCTCCTACGAGCAGTACTTC. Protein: CASRQDRGLSYEQYF.

The CDR3 loop reads CSARSGTSGGATDTQYF. CDR3 bases: TGCAGTGCTAGATCCGGGACTAGCGGGGGGGCAACAGATACGCAGTATTTT. The chain links TRBV20-1 to TRBJ2-3, with 16 bases matching TRBD2. Germline V gene data show CDR1 as DFQATT and CDR2 as SNEGSKA (reference sequence). Losses at the gene ends were 2 bases for V and 3 bases for J; bases not matched to a gene: 5. The CDR3 is made up of 17 amino acids.

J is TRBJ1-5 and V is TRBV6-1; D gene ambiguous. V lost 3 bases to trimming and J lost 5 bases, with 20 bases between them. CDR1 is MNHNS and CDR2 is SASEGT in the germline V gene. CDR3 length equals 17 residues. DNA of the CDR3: TGTGCCAGCAGTGAGGCAGTTCGGACGGGGATTTATCAGCCCCAGCATTTT. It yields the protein CASSEAVRTGIYQPQHF.

In DNA form, the CDR3 reads TGCAGTGCTAGATCGGGGGACAGGGCTAATGAAGCTTTCTTT. It encodes CSARSGDRANEAFF. The V gene is TRBV20-1, the J gene TRBJ1-1; TRBD1 aligns across 9 bases. Germline-derived CDR1 and CDR2 are DFQATT and SNEGSKA (reference sequence). V lost 2 bases, J lost 7 bases, and 8 bases stayed unmatched. This CDR3 region has 14 residues.

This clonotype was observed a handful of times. The CDR3 DNA follows: TGCAGCGTTTCCGACAGGGGGCTGGGCGAGCAGTACTTC. It codes for CSVSDRGLGEQYF. The chain combines TRBV29-1 with TRBJ2-7, with 10 nucleotides matching TRBD1. V lost 5 bases to trimming and J lost 6 bases; unmatched junction nucleotides: 7. The germline gives CDR1 SQVTM, CDR2 ANQGSEA. CDR3 length: 13 residues.

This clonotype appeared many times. CDR3 loop: CASTDTQYF. In DNA form, the CDR3 reads TGTGCCAGCACAGATACGCAGTATTTT. The J gene is TRBJ2-3, the V gene TRBV6-2 or TRBV6-3, with unresolved D. The V gene's germline CDR1 is MNHEY and CDR2 SVGEGT. V lost 7 bases, J lost 4 bases, and 0 bases lay in between. CDR3 length: 9 residues.

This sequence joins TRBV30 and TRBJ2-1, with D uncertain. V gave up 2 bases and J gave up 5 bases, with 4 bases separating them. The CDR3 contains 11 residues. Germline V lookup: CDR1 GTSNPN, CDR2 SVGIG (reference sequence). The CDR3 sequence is CAWSLDNEQFF. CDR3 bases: TGTGCCTGGAGTTTGGACAATGAGCAGTTCTTC.

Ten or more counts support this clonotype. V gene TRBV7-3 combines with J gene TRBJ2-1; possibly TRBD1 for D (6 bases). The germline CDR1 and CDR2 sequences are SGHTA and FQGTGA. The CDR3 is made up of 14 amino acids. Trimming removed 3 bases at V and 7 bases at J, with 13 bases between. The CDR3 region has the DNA TGTGCCAGCAGCTTCGGGACAACTCTAAATGAGCAGTTCTTC. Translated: CASSFGTTLNEQFF.